This TCR beta chain was captured in a study of blood T cells in healthy people across ages. Study-wide findings and caveats: A roughly linear fall in TCR beta diversity per million T cells was seen with increasing age.

The V end was cut by 6 bases, the J end by 5 bases, with 15 bases between. The CDR3 covers 14 residues. Germline CDR1 is KGHSH and CDR2 is LQKENI. Details on this clonotype: What it binds is unknown.

It was with a sample-barcoded 5' primer and a J-beta primer mix that a second PCR of about 7 to 12 cycles was run. TCRdb reanalysed the 5' RACE reads using MiXCR and keeps one entry per CDR3 protein. The table has approximately 1.5 million distinct CDR3 sequences, 30% to 40% seen once. Every sample yielded at least 6.5 million isolated PBMCs. This TCR came from a woman aged 30 to 39 in good health. What was sequenced was blood. The V and J genes are TRBV18 and TRBJ2-3, with a tentative D call TRBD2 (6 bases). The DNA for the CDR3 is TGTGCCAGCTCGGCCCTCGGGCGGGAAGATACGCAGTATTTT. Amino acids: CASSALGREDTQYF.